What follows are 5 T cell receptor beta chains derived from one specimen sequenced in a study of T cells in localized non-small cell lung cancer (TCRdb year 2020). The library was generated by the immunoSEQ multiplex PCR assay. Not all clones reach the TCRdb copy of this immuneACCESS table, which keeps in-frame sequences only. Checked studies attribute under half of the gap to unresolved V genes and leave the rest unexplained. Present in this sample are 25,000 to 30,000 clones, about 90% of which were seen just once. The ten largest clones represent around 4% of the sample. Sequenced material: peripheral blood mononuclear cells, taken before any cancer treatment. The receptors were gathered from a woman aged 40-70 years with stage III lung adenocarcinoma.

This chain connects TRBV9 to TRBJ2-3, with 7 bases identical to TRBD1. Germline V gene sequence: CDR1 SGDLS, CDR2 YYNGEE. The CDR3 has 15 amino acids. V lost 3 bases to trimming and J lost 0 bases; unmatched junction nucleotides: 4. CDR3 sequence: CASSADRSSTDTQYF. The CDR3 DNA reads TGTGCCAGCAGCGCGGACAGGTCTAGCACAGATACGCAGTATTTT. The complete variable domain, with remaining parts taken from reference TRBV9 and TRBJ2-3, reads DSGVTQTPKHLITATGQRVTLRCSPRSGDLSVYWYQQSLDQGLQFLIQYYNGEERAKGNILERFSAQQFPDLHSELNLSSLELGDSALYFCASSADRSSTDTQYFGPGTRLTVL.

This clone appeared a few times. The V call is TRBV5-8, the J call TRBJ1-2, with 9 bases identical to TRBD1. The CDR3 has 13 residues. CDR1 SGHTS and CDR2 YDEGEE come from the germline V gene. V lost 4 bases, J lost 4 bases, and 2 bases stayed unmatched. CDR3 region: CASSLQGAYGYTF. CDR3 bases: TGTGCCAGCAGCCTACAGGGGGCCTATGGCTACACCTTC.

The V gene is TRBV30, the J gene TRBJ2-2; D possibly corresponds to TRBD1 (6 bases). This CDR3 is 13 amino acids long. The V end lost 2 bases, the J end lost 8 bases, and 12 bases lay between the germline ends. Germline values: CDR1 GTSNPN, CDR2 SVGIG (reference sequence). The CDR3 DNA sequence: TGTGCCTGGAGTAGACAGGAGGAGGGGGAGCTGTTTTTT. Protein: CAWSRQEEGELFF. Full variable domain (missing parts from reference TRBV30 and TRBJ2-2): SQTIHQWPATLVQPVGSPLSLECTVEGTSNPNLYWYRQAAGRGLQLLFYSVGIGQISSEVPQNLSASRPQDRQFILSSKKLLLSDSGFYLCAWSRQEEGELFFGEGSRLTVL.

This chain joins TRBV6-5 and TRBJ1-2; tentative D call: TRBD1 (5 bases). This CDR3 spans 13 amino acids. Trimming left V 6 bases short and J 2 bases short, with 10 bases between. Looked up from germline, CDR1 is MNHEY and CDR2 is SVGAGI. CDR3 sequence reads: CASSKDRNYGYTF. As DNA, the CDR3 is TGTGCCAGCAGCAAAGACAGAAACTATGGCTACACCTTC.

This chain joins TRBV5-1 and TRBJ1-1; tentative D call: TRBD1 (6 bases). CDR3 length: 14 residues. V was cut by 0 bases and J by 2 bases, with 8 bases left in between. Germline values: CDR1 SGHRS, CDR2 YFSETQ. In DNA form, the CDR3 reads TGCGCCAGCAGCTTGGTGGGACAAAACACTGAAGCTTTCTTT. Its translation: CASSLVGQNTEAFF.